One sample yielded the 16 T cell receptor beta chains listed below, sequenced in a study of human T cells and chemical hapten exposure. TCRdb fed the RACE reads into MiXCR, producing one record per CDR3 protein. The sample contains some 65,000 distinct CDR3 sequences, 6% to 7% of which appear only once. Time point here: healthy volunteer bleed at 6 weeks. The authors extracted total RNA from unfractionated whole blood. The material sequenced was whole blood. The receptors originated from a female donor in good health. Some clones in this sample may be carry-over from other donors' samples.

This clonotype has ten or more counts. J is TRBJ2-7 and V is TRBV12-3 or TRBV12-4, with 9 bases matching TRBD1. The V and J ends lost 4 bases and 7 bases, in that order; junction bases with no gene match: 8. CDR3 length equals 14 residues. The DNA for the CDR3 is TGTGCCAGCAGTTGGGGACAGGGAAAGGTTGAGCAGTACTTC. As protein: CASSWGQGKVEQYF.

At least ten counts were recorded for this clonotype. V is TRBV27 and J is TRBJ2-7; the match to TRBD2 covers 8 bases. Germline assignment: CDR1 MNHEY and CDR2 SMNVEV (reference sequence). J lost 1 base, V lost 4 bases, and 3 bases had no gene match. CDR3 size: 14 residues. CDR3 sequence (DNA): TGTGCCAGCAGTTCAACTAGCGGTTCCTACGAGCAGTACTTC. It yields the protein CASSSTSGSYEQYF.

The chain couples TRBV9 to TRBJ2-3; 15 bases agree with TRBD2. The CDR3 runs to 21 residues. V was pared by 3 bases and J by 0 bases, with 14 bases of the junction left unmatched. Germline CDR1 reads SGDLS; CDR2 reads YYNGEE. The CDR3 DNA sequence: TGTGCCAGCAGCGGTTCCACCCCGGGACTAGCGGGAGGAACAAGCACAGATACGCAGTATTTT. Protein sequence: CASSGSTPGLAGGTSTDTQYF. Full variable domain (rest looked up from reference TRBV9 and TRBJ2-3): DSGVTQTPKHLITATGQRVTLRCSPRSGDLSVYWYQQSLDQGLQFLIQYYNGEERAKGNILERFSAQQFPDLHSELNLSSLELGDSALYFCASSGSTPGLAGGTSTDTQYFGPGTRLTVL.

This clonotype was seen ten or more times. The V and J genes are TRBV6-2 or TRBV6-3 and TRBJ2-1, with D perhaps TRBD2 (6 bases). CDR1 and CDR2 from the germline V gene are MNHEY and SVGEGT. This CDR3 comprises 15 residues. Trimming pared 5 bases from V and 5 bases from J, leaving 16 bases between. The CDR3 DNA is TGTGCCAGCAGTCTACAGGAGGGTTCCCACAATGAGCAGTTCTTC. It specifies CASSLQEGSHNEQFF.

This clonotype was counted many times. This chain joins TRBV2 and TRBJ1-5, with D tentatively TRBD1 (5 bases). The CDR3 runs 15 residues. Looked up from germline, CDR1 is SNHLY and CDR2 is FYNNEI. Trimming pared 2 bases from V and 10 bases from J, leaving 18 bases between. This CDR3 is CASSESREIGGPQHF. The CDR3 DNA sequence: TGTGCCAGCAGTGAAAGTCGCGAGATCGGGGGACCCCAGCATTTT.

This clonotype was found a few times. The chain joins TRBV7-9 to TRBJ2-7; D tentatively fits TRBD1 or TRBD2 (6 bases each). The CDR3 consists of 15 residues. The germline gives CDR1 SEHNR, CDR2 FQNEAQ (reference sequence). The V and J ends lost 5 bases and 0 bases respectively, with 14 bases between them. In nucleotides, the CDR3 is TGTGCCAGCAGCCGCGGGACACCGAGCTCCTACGAGCAGTACTTC. Its translation: CASSRGTPSSYEQYF.

In its sample, this clonotype was seen a few times. The chain combines TRBV5-6 with TRBJ1-1; the D is unclear. In germline, CDR1 is SGHDT, CDR2 YYEEEE. This CDR3 is 14 amino acids long. V was shortened by 0 bases and J by 0 bases, with 6 bases between the two germline ends. CDR3 sequence reads: CASSLDTMNTEAFF. The CDR3 DNA reads as TGTGCCAGCAGCTTGGATACCATGAACACTGAAGCTTTCTTT.

The chain couples TRBV5-4 to TRBJ1-6; a weak D match, TRBD1 (5 bases). CDR1 SGHNT and CDR2 YYREEE come from the germline V gene (reference sequence). CDR3 length: 14 residues. V lost 0 bases and J 10 bases, leaving 11 bases between the germline ends. CDR3 residues: CASSLGRGLSPLHF. The CDR3 DNA is TGTGCCAGCAGCTTGGGTAGGGGCCTCTCACCCCTCCACTTT.

There are many counts of this clonotype. This chain links TRBV20-1 with TRBJ2-5; 8 bases fit TRBD2. Losses at the gene ends were 4 bases for V and 5 bases for J; bases not matched to a gene: 6. The CDR3 has 13 amino acids. CDR1 is DFQATT and CDR2 is SNEGSKA in the germline V gene (reference sequence). This CDR3 reads CSATEAGGETQYF. DNA for the CDR3: TGCAGTGCTACTGAGGCGGGAGGCGAGACCCAGTACTTC.

The chain uses TRBV20-1 and TRBJ2-3, with 12 bases fitting TRBD2. The CDR3 loop spans 16 amino acids. The junction had 4 bases not matched to a gene; V was cut back by 1 base and J by 2 bases. Germline assignment: CDR1 DFQATT and CDR2 SNEGSKA (reference sequence). The CDR3 DNA is TGCAGTGCTAGAGTGCTAGCGGGAGGGAACACAGATACGCAGTATTTT. It encodes CSARVLAGGNTDTQYF.

The chain carries TRBV6-5 and TRBJ1-6, with D tentatively TRBD1 (5 bases). Germline assignment: CDR1 MNHEY and CDR2 SVGAGI. Deletions cut 2 bases from V and 0 bases from J, with 11 bases between. The CDR3 consists of 17 residues. The CDR3 nucleotides are TGTGCCAGCAGTTACCGACAGCCATACTCCTATAATTCACCCCTCCACTTT. It is translated as CASSYRQPYSYNSPLHF.

With respect to this clonotype: Being one base from a much bigger clone, this may be a read error. The rearrangement links TRBV28 to TRBJ1-2, with D tentatively TRBD1 (5 bases). This CDR3 is built from 13 residues. Germline V gives CDR1 MDHEN, CDR2 SYDVKM. The DNA of the CDR3 is TGTGTCAGCAGCCAGGAGGGGCTCTATGGCTACACCTTC. Translation: CVSSQEGLYGYTF.

The chain uses TRBV28 and TRBJ2-4; D remains unclear. V was trimmed by 5 bases and J by 8 bases, leaving 13 bases between them. Germline V gene sequence: CDR1 MDHEN, CDR2 SYDVKM. This CDR3 region has 13 residues. The CDR3 DNA follows: TGTGCCAGCAGTCCGTGGTCCGTGGACATTCAGTACTTC. Translation gives CASSPWSVDIQYF. Full variable domain (outside the CDR3, taken from reference TRBV28 and TRBJ2-4): DVKVTQSSRYLVKRTGEKVFLECVQDMDHENMFWYRQDPGLGLRLIYFSYDVKMKEKGDIPEGYSVSREKKERFSLILESASTNQTSMYLCASSPWSVDIQYFGAGTRLSVL.

This sequence joins TRBV24-1 and TRBJ2-1, with D perhaps TRBD1 (5 bases). The CDR3 runs 16 residues. Trimming took 1 base from V and 1 from J, leaving 10 bases between them. Germline CDR1 KGHDR, CDR2 SFDVKD. The CDR3 region is CATSDFQGRSYNEQFF. The CDR3 bases are TGTGCCACCAGTGATTTCCAGGGAAGGTCCTACAATGAGCAGTTCTTC.

This rearrangement joins TRBV5-1 to TRBJ2-1; D is uncertain. The germline gives CDR1 SGHRS, CDR2 YFSETQ. V was cut by 4 bases and J by 3 bases, with 14 bases left in between. CDR3 length: 15 amino acids. The DNA of the CDR3 is TGCGCCAGCAGCGTCCGGGCCCCCGGCTACAATGAGCAGTTCTTC. Translated: CASSVRAPGYNEQFF.

This clonotype has just a few counts. This chain connects TRBV25-1 to TRBJ2-7; possibly TRBD1 for D (6 bases). CDR3 length: 14 amino acids. Between the trimmed V and J ends, which lost 3 bases and 1 base, there was a span of 10 bases. In germline, CDR1 is MGHDK, CDR2 SYGVNS. CDR3 sequence: CASSDDRSSYEQYF. The CDR3, as DNA: TGTGCCAGCAGTGATGACAGGTCGTCCTACGAGCAGTACTTC.